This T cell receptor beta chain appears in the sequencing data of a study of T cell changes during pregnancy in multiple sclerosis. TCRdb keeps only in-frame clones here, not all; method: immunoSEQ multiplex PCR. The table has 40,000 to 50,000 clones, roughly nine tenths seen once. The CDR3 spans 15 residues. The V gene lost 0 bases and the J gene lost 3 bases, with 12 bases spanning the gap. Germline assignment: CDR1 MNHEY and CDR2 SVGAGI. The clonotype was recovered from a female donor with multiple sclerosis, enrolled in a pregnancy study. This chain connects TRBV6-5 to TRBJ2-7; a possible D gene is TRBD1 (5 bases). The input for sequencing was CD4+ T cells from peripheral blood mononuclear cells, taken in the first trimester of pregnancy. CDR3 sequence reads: CASSYSFLDNYEQYF. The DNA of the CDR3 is TGTGCCAGCAGTTACTCCTTTTTGGACAACTACGAGCAGTACTTC.